A selection of T cell receptor beta chains follows, all from one sample in a study of T cell responses to AZD1222 COVID-19 vaccine. Assay: immunoSEQ multiplex PCR; the TCRdb copy retains only in-frame clones and omits some. The repertoire holds tens of thousands of clones, 70% to 85% seen once, with 15% to 20% in the top ten. The starting material was peripheral blood, obtained on day 0 of AZD1222 vaccination. Every receptor here comes from an adult in good health. Both conserved end residues are trimmed from each CDR3. The D gene is left open where the match is weak. Size is omitted from some rows. Given values are once, few, many or a class for expanded clones.

v_gene: TRBV5-1
j_gene: TRBJ1-4
abundance: NA
d_gene: NA
CDR3aa: ASRPGSSTNEKLF

v_gene: TRBV19
j_gene: TRBJ2-7
abundance: NA
d_gene: TRBD2
CDR3aa: ASGIRTSSEQY

v_gene: TRBV6-5
j_gene: TRBJ2-5
abundance: NA
d_gene: TRBD1
CDR3aa: ASRASDRYRETQY

v_gene: TRBV6-5
j_gene: TRBJ1-2
abundance: few
d_gene: NA
CDR3aa: ASSYSAERGYT

v_gene: TRBV3-1/TRBV3-2
j_gene: TRBJ1-2
abundance: NA
d_gene: NA
CDR3aa: ASSQTRTASYGYT

v_gene: TRBV18
j_gene: TRBJ1-2
abundance: NA
d_gene: NA
CDR3aa: ASSPSGTSGYT

v_gene: TRBV21-1
j_gene: TRBJ1-4
abundance: once
d_gene: NA
CDR3aa: ATLGPRREKLF

v_gene: TRBV19
j_gene: TRBJ1-2
abundance: NA
d_gene: TRBD1
CDR3aa: ASTIPPGQIYGYT

v_gene: TRBV10-2
j_gene: TRBJ2-5
abundance: NA
d_gene: TRBD1
CDR3aa: ASRRGRTGFNLETQY

v_gene: TRBV2
j_gene: TRBJ2-1
abundance: NA
d_gene: NA
CDR3aa: ATLMGDSSYNEQF

v_gene: TRBV14
j_gene: TRBJ2-3
abundance: NA
d_gene: TRBD2
CDR3aa: ASSQDRSGRTTDTQY

v_gene: TRBV7-2
j_gene: TRBJ2-1
abundance: NA
d_gene: TRBD2
CDR3aa: ASSFQAGARYNEQF

v_gene: TRBV13
j_gene: TRBJ2-2
abundance: NA
d_gene: NA
CDR3aa: ASSLARTGELF

v_gene: TRBV2
j_gene: TRBJ1-6
abundance: NA
d_gene: NA
CDR3aa: ASRDGRAYNSPLH

v_gene: TRBV5-1
j_gene: TRBJ2-1
abundance: NA
d_gene: NA
CDR3aa: ASNQPYNEQF

v_gene: TRBV5-1
j_gene: TRBJ2-2
abundance: NA
d_gene: TRBD1
CDR3aa: ATEPGQGNTGELF

v_gene: TRBV12-5
j_gene: TRBJ1-5
abundance: NA
d_gene: NA
CDR3aa: ASGLVVGGAGNQPQH

v_gene: TRBV10-3
j_gene: TRBJ2-3
abundance: NA
d_gene: TRBD1
CDR3aa: ATSPQTGVSTDTQY

v_gene: TRBV19
j_gene: TRBJ1-1
abundance: NA
d_gene: TRBD1
CDR3aa: ASSIGQGQAF

v_gene: TRBV20-1
j_gene: TRBJ1-2
abundance: NA
d_gene: NA
CDR3aa: SARDTYGYT

v_gene: TRBV6-2/TRBV6-3
j_gene: TRBJ1-5
abundance: few
d_gene: NA
CDR3aa: ASSPARRAGGQPQH

v_gene: TRBV11-2
j_gene: TRBJ2-2
abundance: NA
d_gene: NA
CDR3aa: ASSPEGGLRVTGELF

v_gene: TRBV7-9
j_gene: TRBJ1-2
abundance: NA
d_gene: TRBD1
CDR3aa: ASSHRGLVLGYT

v_gene: TRBV24-1
j_gene: TRBJ2-2
abundance: NA
d_gene: TRBD1
CDR3aa: ATSGSDRAGELF

v_gene: TRBV28
j_gene: TRBJ2-3
abundance: NA
d_gene: TRBD2
CDR3aa: ASSLIRAGGTPLGDTQY

v_gene: TRBV2
j_gene: TRBJ2-3
abundance: many
d_gene: NA
CDR3aa: ASSNQGADTQY

v_gene: TRBV5-1
j_gene: TRBJ2-5
abundance: few
d_gene: NA
CDR3aa: ASSPNYGVQETQY

v_gene: TRBV2
j_gene: TRBJ2-1
abundance: NA
d_gene: NA
CDR3aa: ASRLDSHNEQF

v_gene: TRBV3-1/TRBV3-2
j_gene: TRBJ1-4
abundance: once
d_gene: TRBD1
CDR3aa: ASGQGDANEKLF

v_gene: TRBV18
j_gene: TRBJ2-1
abundance: NA
d_gene: NA
CDR3aa: ASSPRAESYNEQF

v_gene: TRBV15
j_gene: TRBJ1-4
abundance: NA
d_gene: NA
CDR3aa: ATSRDWAPRGKLF

v_gene: TRBV7-9
j_gene: TRBJ2-7
abundance: once
d_gene: NA
CDR3aa: ASSLDFYEQY

v_gene: TRBV28
j_gene: TRBJ1-5
abundance: NA
d_gene: NA
CDR3aa: ASSLVSQPQH

v_gene: TRBV5-5
j_gene: TRBJ2-7
abundance: NA
d_gene: NA
CDR3aa: ASSLPRDSHYEQY

v_gene: TRBV4-3
j_gene: TRBJ1-2
abundance: few
d_gene: TRBD1
CDR3aa: ASSQAGGRGYT

v_gene: TRBV7-8
j_gene: TRBJ1-3
abundance: NA
d_gene: NA
CDR3aa: ASSPAGPGNTIY

v_gene: TRBV28
j_gene: TRBJ2-1
abundance: NA
d_gene: TRBD1
CDR3aa: ASSRTGLRNEQF

v_gene: TRBV9
j_gene: TRBJ1-4
abundance: NA
d_gene: TRBD1
CDR3aa: ASSPHLGQGRGKLF

v_gene: TRBV5-1
j_gene: TRBJ1-1
abundance: NA
d_gene: NA
CDR3aa: ASSLIDGNTEAF

v_gene: TRBV6-5
j_gene: TRBJ1-2
abundance: NA
d_gene: TRBD1
CDR3aa: ASRLGQNYGYT

v_gene: TRBV27
j_gene: TRBJ2-5
abundance: once
d_gene: TRBD1
CDR3aa: ASRAGQGPREGETQY

v_gene: TRBV7-2
j_gene: TRBJ1-1
abundance: NA
d_gene: NA
CDR3aa: ASSDRLNTEAF

v_gene: TRBV28
j_gene: TRBJ2-7
abundance: NA
d_gene: NA
CDR3aa: ASSPFTPSSYEQY

v_gene: TRBV7-2
j_gene: TRBJ1-4
abundance: once
d_gene: NA
CDR3aa: ASSLGEWGFGEEKLF

v_gene: TRBV21-1
j_gene: TRBJ2-1
abundance: NA
d_gene: NA
CDR3aa: ASIQGLAVLSSYNEQF

v_gene: TRBV7-2
j_gene: TRBJ1-2
abundance: NA
d_gene: NA
CDR3aa: ASSPSGAVHNYGYT

v_gene: TRBV25-1
j_gene: TRBJ1-3
abundance: NA
d_gene: NA
CDR3aa: ASAPGSSGNTIY

v_gene: TRBV19
j_gene: TRBJ1-5
abundance: NA
d_gene: NA
CDR3aa: ASGYRTRTRGYSNQPQH

v_gene: TRBV28
j_gene: TRBJ2-1
abundance: NA
d_gene: NA
CDR3aa: ASTLYGEQF

v_gene: TRBV7-2
j_gene: TRBJ1-4
abundance: once
d_gene: NA
CDR3aa: ASSLGHNNEKLF

v_gene: TRBV21-1
j_gene: TRBJ2-1
abundance: NA
d_gene: NA
CDR3aa: ASSSRALGFNEQF

v_gene: TRBV10-2
j_gene: TRBJ2-3
abundance: NA
d_gene: TRBD2
CDR3aa: ASSLAGGTDTQY

v_gene: TRBV7-9
j_gene: TRBJ1-1
abundance: NA
d_gene: NA
CDR3aa: ASSREGLEAF

v_gene: TRBV6-5
j_gene: TRBJ1-5
abundance: NA
d_gene: NA
CDR3aa: ASSLVDSNQPQH

v_gene: TRBV6-5
j_gene: TRBJ2-5
abundance: NA
d_gene: NA
CDR3aa: ASSYASGETQY

v_gene: TRBV9
j_gene: TRBJ1-4
abundance: NA
d_gene: NA
CDR3aa: ASSVAGGGTEEKLF

v_gene: TRBV5-4
j_gene: TRBJ1-4
abundance: NA
d_gene: NA
CDR3aa: ASSPGGKGDEKLF

v_gene: TRBV6-2/TRBV6-3
j_gene: TRBJ1-1
abundance: NA
d_gene: TRBD1
CDR3aa: ASSFQILTGSSSEAF

v_gene: TRBV18
j_gene: TRBJ2-1
abundance: NA
d_gene: NA
CDR3aa: ASSPQDMGGRANEQF

v_gene: TRBV5-6
j_gene: TRBJ1-5
abundance: once
d_gene: NA
CDR3aa: ASSSWSGIEPQH